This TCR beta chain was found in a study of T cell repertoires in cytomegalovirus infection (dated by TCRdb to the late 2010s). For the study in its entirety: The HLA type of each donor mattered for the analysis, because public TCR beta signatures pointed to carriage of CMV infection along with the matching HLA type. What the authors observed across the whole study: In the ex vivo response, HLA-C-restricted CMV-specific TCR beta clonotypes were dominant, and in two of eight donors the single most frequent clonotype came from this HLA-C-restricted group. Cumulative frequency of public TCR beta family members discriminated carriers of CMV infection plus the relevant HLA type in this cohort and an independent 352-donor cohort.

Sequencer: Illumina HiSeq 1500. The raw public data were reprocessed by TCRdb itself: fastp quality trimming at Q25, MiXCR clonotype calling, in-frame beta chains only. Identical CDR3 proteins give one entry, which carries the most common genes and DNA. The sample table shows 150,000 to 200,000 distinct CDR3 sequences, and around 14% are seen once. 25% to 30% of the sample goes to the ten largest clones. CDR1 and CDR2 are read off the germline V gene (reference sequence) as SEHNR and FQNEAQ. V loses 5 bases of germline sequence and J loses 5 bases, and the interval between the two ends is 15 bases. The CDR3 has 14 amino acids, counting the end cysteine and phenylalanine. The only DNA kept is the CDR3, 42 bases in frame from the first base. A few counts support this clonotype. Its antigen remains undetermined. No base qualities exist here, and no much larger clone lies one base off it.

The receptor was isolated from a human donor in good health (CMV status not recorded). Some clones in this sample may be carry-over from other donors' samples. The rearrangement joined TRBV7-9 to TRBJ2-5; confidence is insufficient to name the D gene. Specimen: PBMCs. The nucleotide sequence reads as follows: TGTGCCAGCAGCCCCTCCGGGTCTTGGGAGACCCAGTACTTC. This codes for CASSPSGSWETQYF.